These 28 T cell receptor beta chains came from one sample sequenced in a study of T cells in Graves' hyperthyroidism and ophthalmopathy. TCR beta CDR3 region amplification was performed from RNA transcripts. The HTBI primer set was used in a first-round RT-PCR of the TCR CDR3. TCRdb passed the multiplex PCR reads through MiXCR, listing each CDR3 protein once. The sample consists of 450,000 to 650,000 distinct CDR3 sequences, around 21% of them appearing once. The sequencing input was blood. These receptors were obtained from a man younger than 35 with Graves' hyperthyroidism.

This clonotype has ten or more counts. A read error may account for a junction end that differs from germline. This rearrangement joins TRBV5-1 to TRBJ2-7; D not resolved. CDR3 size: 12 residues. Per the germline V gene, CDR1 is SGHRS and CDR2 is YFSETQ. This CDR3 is CASSLDNYEQYF. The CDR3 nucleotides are TGTGCCAGCAGTTTAGACAACTACGAGCAGTACTTC.

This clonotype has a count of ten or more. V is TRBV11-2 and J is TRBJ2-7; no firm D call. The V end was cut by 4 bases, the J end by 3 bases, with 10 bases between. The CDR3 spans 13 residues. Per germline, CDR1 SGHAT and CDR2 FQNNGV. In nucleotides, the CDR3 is TGTGCCAGCAGCTCTCCTCTGGGCTACGAGCAGTACTTC. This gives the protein CASSSPLGYEQYF.

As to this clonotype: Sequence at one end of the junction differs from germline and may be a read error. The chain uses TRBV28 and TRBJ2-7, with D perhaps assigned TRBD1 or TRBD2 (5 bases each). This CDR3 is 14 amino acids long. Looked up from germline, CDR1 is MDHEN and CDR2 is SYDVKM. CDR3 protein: CTTSGTPTSYEQYF. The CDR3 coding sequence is TGCACAACCTCCGGGACCCCAACCTCCTACGAGCAGTACTTC.

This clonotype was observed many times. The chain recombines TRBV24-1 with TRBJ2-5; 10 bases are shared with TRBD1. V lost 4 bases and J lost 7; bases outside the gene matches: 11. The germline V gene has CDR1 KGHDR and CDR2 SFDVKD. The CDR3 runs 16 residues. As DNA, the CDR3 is TGTGCCACCAGTGACCCTCGGACAGGGGGACCGGGGACCCAGTACTTC. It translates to CATSDPRTGGPGTQYF.

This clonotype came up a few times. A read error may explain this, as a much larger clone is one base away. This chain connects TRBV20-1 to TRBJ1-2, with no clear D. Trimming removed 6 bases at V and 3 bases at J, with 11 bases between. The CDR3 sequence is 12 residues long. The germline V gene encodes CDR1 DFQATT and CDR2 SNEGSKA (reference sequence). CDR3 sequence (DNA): TGCAGTGCCACTCCCGCCTACTATGGCTACACCTTC. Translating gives CSATPAYYGYTF.

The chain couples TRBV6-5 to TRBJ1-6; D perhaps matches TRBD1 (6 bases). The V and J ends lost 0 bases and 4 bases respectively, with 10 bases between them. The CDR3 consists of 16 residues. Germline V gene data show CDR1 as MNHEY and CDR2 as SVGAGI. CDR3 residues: CASSYSPGHYNSPLHF. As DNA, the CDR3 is TGTGCCAGCAGTTACTCCCCGGGACATTATAATTCACCCCTCCACTTT.

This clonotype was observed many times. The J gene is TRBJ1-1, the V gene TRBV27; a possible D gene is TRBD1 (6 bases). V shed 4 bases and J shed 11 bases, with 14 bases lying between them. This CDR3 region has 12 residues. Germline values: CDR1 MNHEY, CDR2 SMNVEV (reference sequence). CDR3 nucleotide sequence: TGTGCCAGCAGTTCCCTAACAGGGACGGCTTTCTTT. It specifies CASSSLTGTAFF.

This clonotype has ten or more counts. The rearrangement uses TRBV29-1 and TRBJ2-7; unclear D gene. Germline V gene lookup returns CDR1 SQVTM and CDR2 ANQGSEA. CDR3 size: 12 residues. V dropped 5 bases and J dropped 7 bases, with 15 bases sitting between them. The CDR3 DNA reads TGCAGCGTTCAAAAGGAGTCTAGGGAGCAGTACTTC. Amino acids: CSVQKESREQYF.

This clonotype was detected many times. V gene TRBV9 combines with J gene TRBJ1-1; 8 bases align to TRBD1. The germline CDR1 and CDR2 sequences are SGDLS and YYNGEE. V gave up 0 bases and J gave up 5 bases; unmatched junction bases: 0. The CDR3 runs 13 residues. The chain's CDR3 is CASSVGTGTEAFF. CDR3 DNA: TGTGCCAGCAGCGTAGGGACAGGGACTGAAGCTTTCTTT.

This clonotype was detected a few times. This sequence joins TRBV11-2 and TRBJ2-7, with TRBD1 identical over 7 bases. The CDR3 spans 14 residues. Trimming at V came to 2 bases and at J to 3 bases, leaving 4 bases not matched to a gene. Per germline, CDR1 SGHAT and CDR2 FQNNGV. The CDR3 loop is CASSLSRGFYEQYF. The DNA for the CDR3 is TGTGCCAGCAGCTTATCCAGGGGGTTCTACGAGCAGTACTTC. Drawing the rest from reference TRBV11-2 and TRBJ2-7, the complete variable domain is EAGVAQSPRYKIIEKRQSVAFWCNPISGHATLYWYQQILGQGPKLLIQFQNNGVVDDSQLPKDRFSAERLKGVDSTLKIQPAKLEDSAVYLCASSLSRGFYEQYFGPGTRLTVT.

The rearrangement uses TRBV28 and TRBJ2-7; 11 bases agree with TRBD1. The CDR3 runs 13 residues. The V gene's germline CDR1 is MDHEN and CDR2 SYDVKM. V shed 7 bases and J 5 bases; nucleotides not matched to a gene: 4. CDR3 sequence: CASTRTGGHEQYF. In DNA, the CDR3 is TGTGCCAGCACCAGGACAGGGGGCCACGAGCAGTACTTC.

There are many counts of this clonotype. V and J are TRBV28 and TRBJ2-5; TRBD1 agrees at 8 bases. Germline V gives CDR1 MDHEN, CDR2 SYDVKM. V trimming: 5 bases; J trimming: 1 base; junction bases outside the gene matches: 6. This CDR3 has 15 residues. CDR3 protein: CASSPRTGTQETQYF. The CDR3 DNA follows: TGTGCCAGCAGTCCGCGGACAGGGACCCAAGAGACCCAGTACTTC.

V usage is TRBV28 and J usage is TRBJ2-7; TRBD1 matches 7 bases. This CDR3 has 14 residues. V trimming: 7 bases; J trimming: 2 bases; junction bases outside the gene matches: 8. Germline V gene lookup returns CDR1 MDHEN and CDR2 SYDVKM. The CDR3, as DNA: TGTGCCAGCAAGGAGGACAGGTTGCCCTACGAGCAGTACTTC. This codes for CASKEDRLPYEQYF.

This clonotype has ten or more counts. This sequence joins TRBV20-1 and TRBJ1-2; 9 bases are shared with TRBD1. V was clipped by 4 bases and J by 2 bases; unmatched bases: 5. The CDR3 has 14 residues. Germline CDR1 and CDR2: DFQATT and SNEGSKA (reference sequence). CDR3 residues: CSATLGTGNYGYTF. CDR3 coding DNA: TGCAGTGCTACCCTCGGGACAGGGAACTATGGCTACACCTTC.

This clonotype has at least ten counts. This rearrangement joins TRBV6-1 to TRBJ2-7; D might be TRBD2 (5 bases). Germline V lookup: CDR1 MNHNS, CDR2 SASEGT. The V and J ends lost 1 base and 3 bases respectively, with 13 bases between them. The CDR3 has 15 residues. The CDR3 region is CASSEGASAGYEQYF. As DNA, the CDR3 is TGTGCCAGCAGTGAAGGGGCCTCGGCGGGCTACGAGCAGTACTTC.

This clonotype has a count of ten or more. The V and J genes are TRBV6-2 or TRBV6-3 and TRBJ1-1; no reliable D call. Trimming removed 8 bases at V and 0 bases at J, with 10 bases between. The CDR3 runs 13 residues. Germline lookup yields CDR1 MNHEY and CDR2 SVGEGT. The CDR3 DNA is TGTGCCAGCCGATTGGTGATGAACACTGAAGCTTTCTTT. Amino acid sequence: CASRLVMNTEAFF.

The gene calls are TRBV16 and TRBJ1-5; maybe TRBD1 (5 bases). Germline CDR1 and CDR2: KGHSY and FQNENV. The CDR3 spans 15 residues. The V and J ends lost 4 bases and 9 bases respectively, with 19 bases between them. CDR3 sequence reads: CASSPEWGLQGPQHF. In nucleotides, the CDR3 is TGTGCCAGCAGCCCGGAATGGGGTCTTCAGGGGCCCCAGCATTTT. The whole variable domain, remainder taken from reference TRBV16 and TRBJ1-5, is GEEVAQTPKHLVRGEGQKAKLYCAPIKGHSYVFWYQQVLKNEFKFLISFQNENVFDETGMPKERFSAKCLPNSPCSLEIQATKLEDSAVYFCASSPEWGLQGPQHFGDGTRLSIL.

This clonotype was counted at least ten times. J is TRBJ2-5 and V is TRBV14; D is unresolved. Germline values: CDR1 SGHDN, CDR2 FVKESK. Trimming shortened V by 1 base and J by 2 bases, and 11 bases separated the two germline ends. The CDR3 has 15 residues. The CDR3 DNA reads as TGTGCCAGCAGCCAAGTCGGCAGGCTTCAAGAGACCCAGTACTTC. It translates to CASSQVGRLQETQYF. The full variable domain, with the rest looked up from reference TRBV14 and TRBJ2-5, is EAGVTQFPSHSVIEKGQTVTLRCDPISGHDNLYWYRRVMGKEIKFLLHFVKESKQDESGMPNNRFLAERTGGTYSTLKVQPAELEDSGVYFCASSQVGRLQETQYFGPGTRLLVL.

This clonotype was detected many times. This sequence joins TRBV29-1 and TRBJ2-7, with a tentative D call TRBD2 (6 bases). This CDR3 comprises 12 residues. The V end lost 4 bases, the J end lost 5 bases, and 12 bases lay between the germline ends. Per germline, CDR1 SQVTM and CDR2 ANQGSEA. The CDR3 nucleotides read TGCAGCGTTGCTGTCGCGGGGAACGAGCAGTACTTC. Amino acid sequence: CSVAVAGNEQYF.

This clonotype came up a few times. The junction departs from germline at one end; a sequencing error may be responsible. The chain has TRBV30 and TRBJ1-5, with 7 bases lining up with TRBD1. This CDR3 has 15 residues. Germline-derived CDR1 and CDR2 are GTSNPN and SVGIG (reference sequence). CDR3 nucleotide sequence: TGTGCCCGGAGTTCTCACAGGGGTTTCAATCAGCCCCAGCATTTT. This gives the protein CARSSHRGFNQPQHF.

CDR3 in amino acids: CASSDQDSWRGAQHF. CDR3 nucleotides: TGTGCCAGCAGTGACCAGGACAGTTGGAGGGGGGCCCAGCATTTT. The chain employs TRBV6-1 and TRBJ1-5; a weak D match, TRBD1 (6 bases). V lost 3 bases and J lost 11, with 20 bases in between. This CDR3 is 15 amino acids long. The germline V gene has CDR1 MNHNS and CDR2 SASEGT.

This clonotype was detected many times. The CDR3 protein is CASSSGVHEQYF. The DNA of the CDR3 is TGTGCCAGCAGTTCAGGGGTCCACGAGCAGTACTTC. The chain recombines TRBV28 with TRBJ2-7, with D tentatively TRBD1 (6 bases). Germline lookup yields CDR1 MDHEN and CDR2 SYDVKM. V shed 4 bases and J shed 5 bases, with 9 bases lying between them. The CDR3 contains 12 residues.

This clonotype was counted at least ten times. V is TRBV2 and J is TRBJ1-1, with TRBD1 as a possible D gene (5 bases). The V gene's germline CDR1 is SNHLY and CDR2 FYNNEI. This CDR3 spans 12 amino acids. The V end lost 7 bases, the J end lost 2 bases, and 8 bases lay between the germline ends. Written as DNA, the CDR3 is TGTGCCAGCATCAGGGTCAACACTGAAGCTTTCTTT. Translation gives CASIRVNTEAFF.

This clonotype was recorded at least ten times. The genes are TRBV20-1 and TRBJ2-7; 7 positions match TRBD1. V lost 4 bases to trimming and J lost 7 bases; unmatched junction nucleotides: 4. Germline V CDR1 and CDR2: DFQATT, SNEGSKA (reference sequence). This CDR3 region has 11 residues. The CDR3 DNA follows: TGCAGTGCTAACAGGGGATATGAGCAGTACTTC. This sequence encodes CSANRGYEQYF.

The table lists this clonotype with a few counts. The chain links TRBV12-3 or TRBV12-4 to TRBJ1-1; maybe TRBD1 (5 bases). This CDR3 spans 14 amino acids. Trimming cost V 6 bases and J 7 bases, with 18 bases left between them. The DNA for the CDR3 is TGTGCCAGCAGACTCGGGGCGACGGGGGGTGAAGCTTTCTTT. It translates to CASRLGATGGEAFF.

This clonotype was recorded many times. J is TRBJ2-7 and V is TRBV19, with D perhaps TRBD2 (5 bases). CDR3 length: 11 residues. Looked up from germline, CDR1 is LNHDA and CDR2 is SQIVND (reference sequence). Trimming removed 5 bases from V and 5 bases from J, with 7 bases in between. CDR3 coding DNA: TGTGCCAGTAGTTGGGGAGACGAGCAGTACTTC. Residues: CASSWGDEQYF.

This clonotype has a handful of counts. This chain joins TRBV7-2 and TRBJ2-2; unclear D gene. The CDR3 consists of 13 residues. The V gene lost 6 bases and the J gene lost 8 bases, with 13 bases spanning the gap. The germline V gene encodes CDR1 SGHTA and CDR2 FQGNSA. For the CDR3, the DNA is TGTGCCAGCAGTCCGGCTCGGCGGGGGGAGCTGTTTTTT. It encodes CASSPARRGELFF.

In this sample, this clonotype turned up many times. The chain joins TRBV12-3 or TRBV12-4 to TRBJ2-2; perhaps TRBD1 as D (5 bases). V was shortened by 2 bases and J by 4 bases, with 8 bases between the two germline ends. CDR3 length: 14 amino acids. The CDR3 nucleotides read TGTGCCAGCAGTTTACGGCAGGGCACCGGGGAGCTGTTTTTT. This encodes CASSLRQGTGELFF.